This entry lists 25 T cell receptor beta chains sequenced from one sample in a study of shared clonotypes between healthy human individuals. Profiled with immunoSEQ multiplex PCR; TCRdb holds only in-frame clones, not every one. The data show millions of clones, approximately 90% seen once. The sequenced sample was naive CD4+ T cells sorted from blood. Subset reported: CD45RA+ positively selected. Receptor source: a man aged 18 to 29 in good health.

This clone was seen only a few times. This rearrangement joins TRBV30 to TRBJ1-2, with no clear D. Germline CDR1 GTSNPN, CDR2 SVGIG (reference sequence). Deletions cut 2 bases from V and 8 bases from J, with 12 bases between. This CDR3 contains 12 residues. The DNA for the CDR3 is TGTGCCTGGAGTTTCGAGATGGAAGGCTACACCTTC. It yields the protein CAWSFEMEGYTF.

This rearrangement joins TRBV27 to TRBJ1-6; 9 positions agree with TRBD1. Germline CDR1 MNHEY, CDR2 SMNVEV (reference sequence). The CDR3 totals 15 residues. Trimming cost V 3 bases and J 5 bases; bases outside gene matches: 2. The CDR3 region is CASSFWDRDNSPLHF. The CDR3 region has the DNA TGTGCCAGCAGTTTTTGGGACAGGGATAATTCACCCCTCCACTTT.

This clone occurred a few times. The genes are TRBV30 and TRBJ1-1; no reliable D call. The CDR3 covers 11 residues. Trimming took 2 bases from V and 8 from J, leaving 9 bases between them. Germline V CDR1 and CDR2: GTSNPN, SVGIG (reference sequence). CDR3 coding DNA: TGTGCCTGGAGTAGCTCAAGGGAAGCTTTCTTT. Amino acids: CAWSSSREAFF.

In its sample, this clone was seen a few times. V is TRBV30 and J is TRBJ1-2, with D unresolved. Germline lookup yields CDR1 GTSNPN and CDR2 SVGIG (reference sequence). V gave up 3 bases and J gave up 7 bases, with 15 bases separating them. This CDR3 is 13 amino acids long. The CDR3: CAWSPDWVRGYTF. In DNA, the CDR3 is TGTGCCTGGAGCCCTGACTGGGTTCGTGGCTACACCTTC.

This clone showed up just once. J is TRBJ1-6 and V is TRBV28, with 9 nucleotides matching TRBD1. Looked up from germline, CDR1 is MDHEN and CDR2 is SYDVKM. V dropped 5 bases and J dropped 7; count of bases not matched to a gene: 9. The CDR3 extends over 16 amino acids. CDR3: CASSARDRVSNSPLHF. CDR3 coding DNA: TGTGCCAGCAGTGCCCGGGACAGGGTGAGCAATTCACCCCTCCACTTT. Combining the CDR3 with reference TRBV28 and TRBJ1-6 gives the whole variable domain DVKVTQSSRYLVKRTGEKVFLECVQDMDHENMFWYRQDPGLGLRLIYFSYDVKMKEKGDIPEGYSVSREKKERFSLILESASTNQTSMYLCASSARDRVSNSPLHFGNGTRLTVT.

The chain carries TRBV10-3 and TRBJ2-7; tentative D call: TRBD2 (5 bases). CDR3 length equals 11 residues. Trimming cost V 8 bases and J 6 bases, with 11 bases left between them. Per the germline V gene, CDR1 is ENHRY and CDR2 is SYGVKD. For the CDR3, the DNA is TGTGCCATCTCGCTAGCTGCCGAGCAGTACTTC. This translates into CAISLAAEQYF.

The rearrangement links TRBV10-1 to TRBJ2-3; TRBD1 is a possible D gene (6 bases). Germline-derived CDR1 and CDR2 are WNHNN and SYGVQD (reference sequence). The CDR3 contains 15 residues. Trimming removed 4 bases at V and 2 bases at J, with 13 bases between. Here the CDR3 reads CASSGLRTDTDTQYF. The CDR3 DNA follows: TGCGCCAGCAGTGGATTACGGACAGACACAGATACGCAGTATTTT.

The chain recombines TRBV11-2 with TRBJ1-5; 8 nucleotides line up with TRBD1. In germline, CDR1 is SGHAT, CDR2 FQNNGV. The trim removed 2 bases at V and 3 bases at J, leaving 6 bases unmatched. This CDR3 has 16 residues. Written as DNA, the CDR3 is TGTGCCAGCAGCTTAAACCCGGGACAGGTCAATCAGCCCCAGCATTTT. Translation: CASSLNPGQVNQPQHF. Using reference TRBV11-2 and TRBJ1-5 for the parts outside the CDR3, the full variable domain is EAGVAQSPRYKIIEKRQSVAFWCNPISGHATLYWYQQILGQGPKLLIQFQNNGVVDDSQLPKDRFSAERLKGVDSTLKIQPAKLEDSAVYLCASSLNPGQVNQPQHFGDGTRLSIL.

Written as DNA, the CDR3 is TGTGCCACCAGCAGGAGAAACCGGGACGTTTATAATTCACCCCTCCACTTT. Translating gives CATSRRNRDVYNSPLHF. This chain links TRBV15 with TRBJ1-6; D may be TRBD1 (5 bases). Germline CDR1 and CDR2: LNHNV and YYDKDF (reference sequence). The V end was cut by 3 bases, the J end by 4 bases, with 16 bases between. This CDR3 is built from 17 residues.

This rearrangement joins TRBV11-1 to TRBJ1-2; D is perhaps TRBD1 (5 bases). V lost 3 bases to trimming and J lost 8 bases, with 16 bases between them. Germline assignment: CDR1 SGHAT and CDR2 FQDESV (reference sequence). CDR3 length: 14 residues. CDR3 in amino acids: CASSFRGGGEGYTF. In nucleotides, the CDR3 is TGTGCCAGCAGCTTCCGGGGCGGGGGAGAAGGCTACACCTTC.

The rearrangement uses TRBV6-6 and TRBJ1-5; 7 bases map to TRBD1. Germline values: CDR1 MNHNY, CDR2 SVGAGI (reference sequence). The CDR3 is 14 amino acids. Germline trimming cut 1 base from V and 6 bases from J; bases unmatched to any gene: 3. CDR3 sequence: CASSYWAGGQPQHF. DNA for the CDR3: TGTGCCAGCAGTTACTGGGCAGGGGGTCAGCCCCAGCATTTT.

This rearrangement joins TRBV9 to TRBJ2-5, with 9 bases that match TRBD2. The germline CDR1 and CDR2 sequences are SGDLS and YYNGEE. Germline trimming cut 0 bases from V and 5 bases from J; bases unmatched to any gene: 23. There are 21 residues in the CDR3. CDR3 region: CASSVAGGGYGTSQSRETQYF. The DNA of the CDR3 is TGTGCCAGCAGCGTAGCTGGAGGGGGATACGGGACTAGCCAAAGCCGGGAGACCCAGTACTTC.

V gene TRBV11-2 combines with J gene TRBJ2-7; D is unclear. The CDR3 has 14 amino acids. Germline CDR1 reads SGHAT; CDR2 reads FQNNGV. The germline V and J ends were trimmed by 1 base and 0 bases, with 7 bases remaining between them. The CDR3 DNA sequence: TGTGCCAGCAGCTTAGCCGGGTTCTCCTACGAGCAGTACTTC. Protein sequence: CASSLAGFSYEQYF.

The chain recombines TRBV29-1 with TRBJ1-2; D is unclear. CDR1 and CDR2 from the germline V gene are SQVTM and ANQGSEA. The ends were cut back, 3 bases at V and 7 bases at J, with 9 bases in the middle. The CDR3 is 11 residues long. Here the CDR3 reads CSVDTRPGYTF. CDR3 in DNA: TGCAGCGTTGACACCCGTCCTGGCTACACCTTC.

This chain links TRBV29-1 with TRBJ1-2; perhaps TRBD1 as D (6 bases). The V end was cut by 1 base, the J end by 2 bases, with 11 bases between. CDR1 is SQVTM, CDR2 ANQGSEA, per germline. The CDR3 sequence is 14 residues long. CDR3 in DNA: TGCAGCGTTGAAGGCCAGGGGTGGAACTATGGCTACACCTTC. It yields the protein CSVEGQGWNYGYTF.

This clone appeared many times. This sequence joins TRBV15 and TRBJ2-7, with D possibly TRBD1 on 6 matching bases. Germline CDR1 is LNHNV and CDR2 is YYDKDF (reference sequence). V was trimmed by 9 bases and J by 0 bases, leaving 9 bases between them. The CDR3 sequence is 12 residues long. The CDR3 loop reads CATADSSYEQYF. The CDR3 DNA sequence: TGTGCCACGGCGGACAGCTCCTACGAGCAGTACTTC.

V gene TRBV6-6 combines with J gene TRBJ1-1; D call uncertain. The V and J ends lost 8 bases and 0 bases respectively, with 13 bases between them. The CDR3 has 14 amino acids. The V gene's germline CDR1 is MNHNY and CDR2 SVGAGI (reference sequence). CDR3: CASYLGPMNTEAFF. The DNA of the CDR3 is TGTGCCAGCTACCTAGGCCCCATGAACACTGAAGCTTTCTTT.

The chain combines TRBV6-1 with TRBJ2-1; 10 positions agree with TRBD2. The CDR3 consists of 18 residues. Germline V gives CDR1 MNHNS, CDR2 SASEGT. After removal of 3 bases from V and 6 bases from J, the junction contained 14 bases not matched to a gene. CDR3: CASSEPGVAGGRVNEQFF. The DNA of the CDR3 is TGTGCCAGCAGTGAGCCCGGGGTAGCGGGGGGCAGGGTCAATGAGCAGTTCTTC.

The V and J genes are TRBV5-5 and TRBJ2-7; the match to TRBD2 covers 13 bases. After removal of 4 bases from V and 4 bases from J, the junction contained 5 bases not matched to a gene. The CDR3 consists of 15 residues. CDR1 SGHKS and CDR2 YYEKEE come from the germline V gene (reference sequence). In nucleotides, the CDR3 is TGTGCCAGCAGCACAGGGACTAGCGGGACTTACGAGCAGTACTTC. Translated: CASSTGTSGTYEQYF.

The CDR3 spells CASSLEGLGPYEQYF. CDR3 DNA: TGTGCCAGCAGCTTAGAGGGCCTTGGACCCTACGAGCAGTACTTC. The rearrangement joins TRBV7-9 to TRBJ2-7; the D is unclear. The V gene lost 1 base and the J gene lost 2 bases, with 12 bases spanning the gap. Germline CDR1 SEHNR, CDR2 FQNEAQ (reference sequence). This CDR3 is 15 amino acids long.

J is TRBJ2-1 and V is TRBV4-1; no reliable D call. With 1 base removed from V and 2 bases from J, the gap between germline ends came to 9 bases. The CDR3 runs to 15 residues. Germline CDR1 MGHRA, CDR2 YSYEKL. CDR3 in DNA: TGCGCCAGCAGCCAAGTGCTAGTGACCTACAATGAGCAGTTCTTC. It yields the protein CASSQVLVTYNEQFF.

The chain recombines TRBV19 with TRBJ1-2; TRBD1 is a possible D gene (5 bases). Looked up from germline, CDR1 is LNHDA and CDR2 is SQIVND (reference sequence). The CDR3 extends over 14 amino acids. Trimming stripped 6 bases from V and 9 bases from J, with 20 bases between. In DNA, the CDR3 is TGTGCCAGTAGCGGGGACGGGAAAACTATTCGCTACACCTTC. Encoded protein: CASSGDGKTIRYTF. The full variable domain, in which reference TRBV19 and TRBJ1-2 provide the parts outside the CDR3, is DGGITQSPKYLFRKEGQNVTLSCEQNLNHDAMYWYRQDPGQGLRLIYYSQIVNDFQKGDIAEGYSVSREKKESFPLTVTSAQKNPTAFYLCASSGDGKTIRYTFGSGTRLTVV.

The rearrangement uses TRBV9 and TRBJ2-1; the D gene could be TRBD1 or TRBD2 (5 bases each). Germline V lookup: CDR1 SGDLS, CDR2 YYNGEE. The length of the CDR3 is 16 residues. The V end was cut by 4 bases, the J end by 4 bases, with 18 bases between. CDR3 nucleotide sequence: TGTGCCAGCAGCCCGAGAGGGACGGAACGGTACAATGAGCAGTTCTTC. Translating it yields CASSPRGTERYNEQFF.

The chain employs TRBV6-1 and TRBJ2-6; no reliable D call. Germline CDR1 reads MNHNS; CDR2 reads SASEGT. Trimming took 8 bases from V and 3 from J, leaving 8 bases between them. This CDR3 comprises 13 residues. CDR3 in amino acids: CASLTVGANVLTF. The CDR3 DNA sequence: TGTGCCAGCCTCACAGTTGGGGCCAACGTCCTGACTTTC.

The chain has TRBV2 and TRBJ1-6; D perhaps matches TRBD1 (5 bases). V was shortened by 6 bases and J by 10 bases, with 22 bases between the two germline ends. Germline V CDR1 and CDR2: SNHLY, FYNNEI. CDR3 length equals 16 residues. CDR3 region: CASSSRAGIFKSPLHF. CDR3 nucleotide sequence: TGTGCCAGCAGCTCCAGGGCGGGAATTTTCAAATCACCCCTCCACTTT.